This is a list of T cell receptor beta chains from one sample in a study of blood T cell repertoires in COVID-19. Assay used: immunoSEQ multiplex PCR; TCRdb lists only in-frame clones, some missing. Of approximately 100,000 clones in the sample, around 84% were seen once. Sequenced sample: peripheral blood. These receptors all stem from a human donor in a cohort sampled during active COVID-19. Each CDR3 is given with its conserved first and last residue. D genes are given only for firm matches. Part of the rows lack a size; the others show once, few, many or a class for expanded clones.

TRBD1	TRBV19	few	TRBJ2-1	CASSDQGAGYQFF	TGTGCCAGTAGTGATCAGGGGGCCGGGTACCAGTTCTTC
TRBD1	TRBV11-3	-	TRBJ2-1	CASSLDRASGQFF	TGTGCCAGCAGCTTGGACAGGGCAAGCGGGCAGTTCTTC
TRBD2	TRBV3-1/TRBV3-2	-	TRBJ2-1	CASSQNHGTSNFF	TGTGCCAGCAGCCAAAACCACGGGACTAGCAATTTCTTC
-	TRBV15	-	TRBJ2-3	CATSGAGWSDTQYF	TGTGCCACCTCAGGGGCGGGTTGGTCAGATACGCAGTATTTT
TRBD1	TRBV19	-	TRBJ2-2	CASSITGVFTGELFF	TGTGCCAGTAGTATCACAGGGGTTTTCACCGGGGAGCTGTTTTTT
TRBD1	TRBV7-3	-	TRBJ1-5	CASSQDRGKNFNQPQHF	TGTGCCAGCAGCCAGGACAGGGGGAAAAATTTCAATCAGCCCCAGCATTTT
TRBD2	TRBV4-3	-	TRBJ2-5	CASSQDLLAGGETQYF	TGCGCCAGCAGCCAAGATTTACTAGCGGGGGGCGAGACCCAGTACTTC
-	TRBV27	-	TRBJ1-3	CASSPAQQGNTIYF	TGTGCCAGCAGTCCCGCACAACAGGGTAACACCATATATTTT
-	TRBV2	-	TRBJ2-5	CASSYGVTREETQYF	TGTGCCAGCAGTTACGGGGTCACTAGGGAAGAGACCCAGTACTTC
-	TRBV12-3/TRBV12-4	-	TRBJ2-7	CASSLTPSYEQYF	TGTGCCAGCAGTCTAACGCCCTCCTACGAGCAGTACTTC
-	TRBV6-4	-	TRBJ2-1	CASSEIGGSYNEQFF	TGTGCCAGCAGCGAGATAGGGGGATCCTACAATGAGCAGTTCTTC
TRBD2	TRBV5-1	once	TRBJ2-3	CASSLGTSGAIRDTQYF	TGCGCCAGCAGCTTAGGGACTAGCGGGGCTATCCGAGATACGCAGTATTTT
TRBD1	TRBV5-1	-	TRBJ1-1	CASSSVTGDTEAFF	TGCGCCAGCAGCTCCGTAACAGGGGACACTGAAGCTTTCTTT
TRBD2	TRBV9	-	TRBJ2-7	CASSVGLAEAYEQYF	TGTGCCAGCAGCGTAGGACTAGCGGAAGCCTACGAGCAGTACTTC
TRBD2	TRBV4-2	-	TRBJ2-1	CASSQSLATYNEQFF	TGTGCCAGCAGCCAGTCACTAGCGACCTACAATGAGCAGTTCTTC
-	TRBV7-6	once	TRBJ2-7	CASSLGTGVGEQYF	TGTGCCAGCAGCTTAGGGACGGGGGTCGGCGAGCAGTACTTC
TRBD2	TRBV7-2	-	TRBJ2-3	CASSLDPTSGTDTQYF	TGTGCCAGCAGCTTAGACCCGACTAGCGGCACAGATACGCAGTATTTT
TRBD2	TRBV6-5	-	TRBJ2-3	CASLPTSGITDTQYF	TGTGCCAGCCTCCCGACTAGCGGGATCACAGATACGCAGTATTTT
-	TRBV5-1	-	TRBJ2-3	CASSGSRGATDTQYF	TGCGCCAGCAGCGGAAGCAGGGGGGCCACAGATACGCAGTATTTT
TRBD2	TRBV19	-	TRBJ2-1	CASWGGGAVNEQFF	TGTGCCAGTTGGGGCGGGGGGGCCGTCAATGAGCAGTTCTTC
TRBD1	TRBV3-1/TRBV3-2	-	TRBJ1-6	CASSQVKGASSPLHF	TGTGCCAGCAGCCAAGTTAAGGGGGCGAGCTCACCCCTCCACTTT
-	TRBV9	-	TRBJ2-5	CASSVVGGWGETQYF	TGTGCCAGCAGCGTAGTTGGGGGCTGGGGGGAGACCCAGTACTTC
TRBD2	TRBV5-4	-	TRBJ2-1	CASSFGTGLVLNEQFF	TGTGCCAGCAGCTTTGGGACGGGACTAGTTTTAAATGAGCAGTTCTTC
-	TRBV5-4	-	TRBJ2-5	CASSQTGGWQETQYF	TGTGCCAGCAGCCAAACGGGGGGCTGGCAAGAGACCCAGTACTTC
TRBD1	TRBV28	-	TRBJ2-1	CASTLGQFNEQFF	TGTGCCAGCACCCTGGGACAGTTCAATGAGCAGTTCTTC
-	TRBV10-2	-	TRBJ2-2	CASSDETLNTGELFF	TGCGCCAGCAGTGACGAGACACTGAACACCGGGGAGCTGTTTTTT
-	TRBV7-2	-	TRBJ2-5	CASSLRRGQETQYF	TGTGCCAGCAGCTTAAGGCGGGGTCAAGAGACCCAGTACTTC
-	TRBV12-5	-	TRBJ1-5	CASPERGGPYSNQPQHF	TGTGCTAGTCCCGAGAGGGGGGGGCCATATAGCAATCAGCCCCAGCATTTT
TRBD1	TRBV19	-	TRBJ2-2	CASSIAGGAGELFF	TGTGCCAGTAGTATAGCAGGGGGAGCCGGGGAGCTGTTTTTT
-	TRBV2	-	TRBJ1-2	CASSEQYGYTF	TGTGCCAGCAGTGAGCAGTATGGCTACACCTTC
TRBD2	TRBV5-1	-	TRBJ2-1	CASSKPTSGRYSNEQFF	TGCGCCAGCAGCAAGCCCACTAGCGGGAGGTATTCAAATGAGCAGTTCTTC
-	TRBV19	-	TRBJ2-5	CASSLTGYQETQYF	TGTGCCAGTAGTCTTACAGGGTACCAAGAGACCCAGTACTTC
-	TRBV1	-	TRBJ2-1	CTSSTGGNNEQFF	TGCACCAGCAGCACCGGGGGAAACAATGAGCAGTTCTTC
TRBD2	TRBV3-1/TRBV3-2	-	TRBJ2-3	CASSQVFAGEVPRTDTQYF	TGTGCCAGCAGCCAAGTATTCGCGGGAGAGGTTCCCCGGACAGATACGCAGTATTTT
-	TRBV20-1	-	TRBJ1-2	CSASTGPGGYTF	TGCAGTGCTAGTACAGGTCCGGGCGGCTACACCTTC
-	TRBV7-3	-	TRBJ2-5	CASRGLNEETQYF	TGTGCCAGCAGGGGACTTAACGAAGAGACCCAGTACTTC
-	TRBV5-1	-	TRBJ2-5	CASSPPPRAGAGRETQYF	TGCGCCAGCAGCCCACCCCCCAGGGCGGGGGCCGGAAGAGAGACCCAGTACTTC
TRBD2	TRBV4-1	-	TRBJ2-1	CASSQSSGGKNEQFF	TGCGCCAGCAGCCAATCTAGCGGGGGTAAGAATGAGCAGTTCTTC
TRBD2	TRBV18	-	TRBJ2-5	CASSPSLAGGPIEETQYF	TGTGCCAGCTCTCCCTCCCTAGCGGGGGGGCCCATCGAAGAGACCCAGTACTTC
-	TRBV27	-	TRBJ2-7	CATQPRTPAYEQYF	TGTGCCACCCAGCCCCGGACACCAGCCTACGAGCAGTACTTC
-	TRBV2	once	TRBJ2-2	CASSVSVDPWPGELFF	TGTGCCAGCAGTGTTAGCGTCGATCCGTGGCCCGGGGAGCTGTTTTTT
TRBD2	TRBV19	-	TRBJ2-4	CASSIRLAGGKNIQYF	TGTGCCAGTAGTATCCGACTAGCGGGGGGCAAAAACATTCAGTACTTC
-	TRBV2	-	TRBJ2-3	CASSDRDTQYF	TGTGCCAGCAGTGACAGAGATACGCAGTATTTT
-	TRBV6-2/TRBV6-3	-	TRBJ1-6	CASSRETNSPLHF	TGTGCCAGCAGTCGGGAGACTAATTCACCCCTCCACTTT
-	TRBV6-2/TRBV6-3	once	TRBJ1-1	CASSLSFEAFF	TGTGCCAGCAGTTTATCCTTTGAAGCTTTCTTT
TRBD2	TRBV27	-	TRBJ2-1	CASRREGGYNEQFF	TGTGCCAGCAGGCGGGAGGGGGGGTACAATGAGCAGTTCTTC
TRBD2	TRBV6-5	-	TRBJ2-1	CVSGLAGGHEQFF	TGTGTGAGTGGTCTAGCGGGGGGGCATGAGCAGTTCTTC
-	TRBV27	-	TRBJ2-3	CASSQVLSEGPTDTQYF	TGTGCCAGCAGTCAGGTCTTGTCAGAAGGTCCCACAGATACGCAGTATTTT
TRBD2	TRBV5-1	-	TRBJ2-5	CASSLPGLLLETQYF	TGCGCCAGCAGCCTACCGGGACTACTTCTTGAGACCCAGTACTTC
-	TRBV6-5	-	TRBJ2-5	CASSYGGSSETQYF	TGTGCCAGCAGTTATGGAGGGTCATCAGAGACCCAGTACTTC
TRBD1	TRBV6-5	-	TRBJ1-2	CAGGQGIPGYTF	TGTGCCGGCGGACAGGGGATTCCTGGCTACACCTTC
-	TRBV18	once	TRBJ2-2	CASSPLGQPNTGELFF	TGTGCCAGCTCACCCTTGGGACAACCGAACACCGGGGAGCTGTTTTTT
TRBD1	TRBV9	few	TRBJ1-1	CASSVEGATNTEAFF	TGTGCCAGCAGCGTAGAGGGGGCCACTAACACTGAAGCTTTCTTT
TRBD2	TRBV24-1	-	TRBJ2-3	CATSDLWGGTDTQYF	TGTGCCACCAGTGATTTGTGGGGGGGAACAGATACGCAGTATTTT
-	TRBV21-1	once	TRBJ2-5	CARDDKKVQETQYF	TGTGCCCGAGACGACAAAAAGGTGCAAGAGACCCAGTACTTC
TRBD1	TRBV7-9	-	TRBJ2-1	CASALRQGDNEQFF	TGTGCCAGCGCTCTTAGACAGGGGGACAATGAGCAGTTCTTC
-	TRBV28	-	TRBJ2-3	CASSLTGKDTQYF	TGTGCCAGCAGTTTAACCGGGAAAGATACGCAGTATTTT
-	TRBV7-3	-	TRBJ1-2	CASSPTDRNFGYTF	TGTGCCAGCAGCCCCACGGACAGAAACTTTGGCTACACCTTC
TRBD2	TRBV6-2/TRBV6-3	-	TRBJ2-4	CASSYSLGGVTLAKNIQYF	TGTGCCAGCAGTTACTCCCTTGGGGGGGTGACCCTAGCCAAAAACATTCAGTACTTC